The TCR beta chain under discussion was sequenced for a study of PD-L1 blockade in urothelial cancer. Study-level background: Twenty-five out of 29 patients were men whose urothelial cancer was bladder-origin.

This clone was seen a single time. Clones were read by immunoSEQ multiplex PCR, and TCRdb kept only the in-frame ones, dropping some. The sample lists tens of thousands of clones; over 75% were seen once. Anywhere from 1 to 8 samples came from each patient, spanning pretreatment and on-treatment. V dropped 0 bases and J dropped 4; count of bases not matched to a gene: 2. This CDR3 has 14 residues. In germline, CDR1 is MNHEY, CDR2 SVGAGI. V usage is TRBV6-5 and J usage is TRBJ1-2, with 7 bases fitting TRBD1. This receptor was identified in a man aged 50 to 59 with urothelial cancer. The material was PBMCs, obtained around atezolizumab (anti-PD-L1) treatment. The CDR3 region is CASSYSNRGYGYTF. The CDR3, as DNA: TGTGCCAGCAGTTACTCTAACAGGGGCTATGGCTACACCTTC.